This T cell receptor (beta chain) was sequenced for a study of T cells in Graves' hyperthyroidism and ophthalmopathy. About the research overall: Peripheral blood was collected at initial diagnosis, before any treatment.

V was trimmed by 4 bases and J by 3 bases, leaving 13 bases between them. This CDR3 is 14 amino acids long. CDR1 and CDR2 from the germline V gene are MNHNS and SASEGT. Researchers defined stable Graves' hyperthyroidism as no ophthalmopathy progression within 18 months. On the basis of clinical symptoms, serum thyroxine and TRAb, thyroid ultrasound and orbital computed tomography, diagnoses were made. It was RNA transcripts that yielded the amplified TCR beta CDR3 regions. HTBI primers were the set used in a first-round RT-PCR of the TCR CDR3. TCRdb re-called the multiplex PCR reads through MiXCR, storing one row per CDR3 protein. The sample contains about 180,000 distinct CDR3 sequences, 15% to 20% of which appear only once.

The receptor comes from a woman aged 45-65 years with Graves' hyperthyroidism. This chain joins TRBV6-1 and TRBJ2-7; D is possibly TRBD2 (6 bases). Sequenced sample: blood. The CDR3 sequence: CASSVSGGNYEQYF. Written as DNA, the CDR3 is TGTGCCAGCAGTGTTTCCGGGGGAAACTACGAGCAGTACTTC.